This T cell receptor (beta chain) comes out of a study of technical replicates of blood from a handful of donors. Here immunoSEQ multiplex PCR was the method, and the copy in TCRdb shows in-frame clones only, minus some. The sample consists of tens of thousands of clones, more than 95% of them appearing once. CDR1 and CDR2 (germline): SGHNT, YYREEE (reference sequence). V was clipped by 2 bases and J by 3 bases, with 15 bases between them. The CDR3 covers 16 residues. V gene TRBV5-4 combines with J gene TRBJ2-1; weak D call: TRBD2 (6 bases). What was sequenced was T cells isolated from PBMCs. The origin of this receptor is a human donor in good health. The CDR3 bases are TGTGCCAGCAGCTTATTGAGTAGCGGAGACTACAATGAGCAGTTCTTC. It translates to CASSLLSSGDYNEQFF.